The sequence of this TCR beta chain was determined in a study of blood T cell repertoires in COVID-19. Looking at the study overall: Material from acute and convalescent COVID-19 was sourced from the United States, Italy and Spain. Nucleic acid was either cDNA or gDNA, and it came from T cells, B-cell-depleted T cells, or PBMCs.

In the authors' methods: Reference gene primer amplification gave nucleated cell count estimates. Libraries were prepared by immunoSEQ multiplex PCR; TCRdb keeps only in-frame clonotypes and omits some of them. The V and J calls and clone size are taken from that table; D and trimming were inferred from the DNA. The table lists 130,000 to 150,000 clones, roughly 88% of them singletons, with more than 7.5% in the top ten. A Seattle source enrolled patients during active infection and followed them longitudinally. Germline values: CDR1 SGHRS, CDR2 YFSETQ. This CDR3 has 15 residues. The V segment lost 4 bases and the J segment 3 bases; nucleotides outside the gene matches: 7.

Material: peripheral blood. The origin of this receptor is a woman aged 55-75 years with COVID-19, enrolled during active disease. The genes are TRBV5-1 and TRBJ2-3, with 8 nucleotides matching TRBD2. CDR3 residues: CASSPGTSGTDTQYF. The CDR3 DNA is TGCGCCAGCAGCCCCGGGACTAGTGGGACAGATACGCAGTATTTT.